A single sample is the source of the 4 T cell receptor beta chains below, sequenced in a study of blood T cell repertoires in COVID-19. Clones were sequenced by immunoSEQ multiplex PCR, and TCRdb holds only the in-frame ones, with some missing. Among about 200,000 clones listed, approximately 83% were seen once. The sample was peripheral blood. The source of these receptors is a man aged 55 to 69 with acute or convalescent COVID-19.

The J gene is TRBJ2-1, the V gene TRBV12-3 or TRBV12-4; perhaps TRBD2 as D (5 bases). The CDR3 contains 12 residues. V lost 3 bases and J lost 12, with 12 bases in between. CDR3 nucleotide sequence: TGTGCCAGCAGTTTTGATGGGAGCCGGCAGTTCTTC. This codes for CASSFDGSRQFF.

The gene calls are TRBV28 and TRBJ2-2; 10 bases line up with TRBD2. The CDR3 runs 17 residues. The V gene end was trimmed by 7 bases and the J gene end by 2 bases; junction bases not matched to a gene: 10. In germline, CDR1 is MDHEN, CDR2 SYDVKM. In DNA form, the CDR3 reads TGTGCCAGCACGCCCCTAAGCGGGAGGGCAAACACCGGGGAGCTGTTTTTT. Translation gives CASTPLSGRANTGELFF.

The chain carries TRBV6-5 and TRBJ1-1; TRBD1 might be the D (5 bases). The germline gives CDR1 MNHEY, CDR2 SVGAGI. Trimming took 2 bases from V and 5 from J, leaving 15 bases between them. CDR3 size: 15 residues. The CDR3 DNA reads TGTGCCAGCAGTTACCCGGGGACTTCAGTTACTGAAGCTTTCTTT. This sequence encodes CASSYPGTSVTEAFF.

This clone was observed once. J is TRBJ1-2 and V is TRBV29-1; 12 nucleotides agree with TRBD1. Losses at the gene ends were 0 bases for V and 6 bases for J; bases not matched to a gene: 5. Germline assignment: CDR1 SQVTM and CDR2 ANQGSEA. The CDR3 is made up of 15 amino acids. The CDR3 DNA is TGCAGCGTTGAAGAAAGGGACAGGGGGCGAAATGGCTACACCTTC. As protein: CSVEERDRGRNGYTF. Using reference TRBV29-1 and TRBJ1-2 for the parts outside the CDR3, the full variable domain is SAVISQKPSRDICQRGTSLTIQCQVDSQVTMMFWYRQQPGQSLTLIATANQGSEATYESGFVIDKFPISRPNLTFSTLTVSNMSPEDSSIYLCSVEERDRGRNGYTFGSGTRLTVV.